The 29 T cell receptor beta chains below were found in one sample sequenced in a study of T-cell reconstitution after alpha-beta-depleted transplantation in children. Preparation of the TCRbeta library involved a method that used unique molecular identifiers. TCRdb re-called the PCR reads with MiXCR, one entry per CDR3 protein. The data show about 190,000 distinct CDR3 sequences, with around 10% seen just once and roughly 13% held by the top ten. Here the sequenced sample was PBMCs, taken before TCRalphabeta/CD19-depleted stem cell transplant. All receptors derive from a boy between 2 and 10 years old with acute myeloid leukemia, due to receive a stem cell transplant.

This clonotype was detected ten times or more. The CDR3 sequence is CASSYESTDTQYF. In DNA, the CDR3 is TGTGCCAGCAGTTATGAGAGCACAGATACGCAGTATTTT. The rearrangement joins TRBV2 to TRBJ2-3; unclear D gene. Germline V lookup: CDR1 SNHLY, CDR2 FYNNEI. Trimming stripped 5 bases from V and 0 bases from J, with 6 bases between. The CDR3 has 13 amino acids. The full variable domain, with the rest looked up from reference TRBV2 and TRBJ2-3, is EPEVTQTPSHQVTQMGQEVILRCVPISNHLYFYWYRQILGQKVEFLVSFYNNEISEKSEIFDDQFSVERPDGSNFTLKIRSTKLEDSAMYFCASSYESTDTQYFGPGTRLTVL.

In its sample, this clonotype was seen many times. V gene TRBV27 combines with J gene TRBJ2-1; possibly TRBD2 for D (5 bases). The CDR3 is 12 residues long. V lost 3 bases to trimming and J lost 8 bases, with 8 bases between them. CDR1 and CDR2 from the germline V gene are MNHEY and SMNVEV (reference sequence). The CDR3 protein is CASSLTGDEQFF. Here the CDR3 DNA reads TGTGCCAGCAGTTTGACCGGGGATGAGCAGTTCTTC.

This clonotype was seen ten or more times. The chain employs TRBV20-1 and TRBJ2-5; TRBD2 matches 15 bases. CDR1 DFQATT and CDR2 SNEGSKA come from the germline V gene (reference sequence). CDR3 size: 16 residues. The V segment lost 3 bases and the J segment 2 bases; nucleotides outside the gene matches: 4. Here the CDR3 reads CSASGLAGGPQETQYF. The CDR3, as DNA: TGCAGTGCTAGTGGACTAGCGGGAGGGCCGCAAGAGACCCAGTACTTC.

Ten or more counts support this clonotype. The chain carries TRBV29-1 and TRBJ2-5, with 7 bases matching TRBD1. Trimming cost V 6 bases and J 4 bases; bases outside gene matches: 11. Germline V gene lookup returns CDR1 SQVTM and CDR2 ANQGSEA. The CDR3 has 14 amino acids. CDR3 sequence reads: CSVADDRVRETQYF. The CDR3 DNA is TGCAGCGTCGCAGATGACAGGGTCCGAGAGACCCAGTACTTC. The complete variable domain, with remaining parts taken from reference TRBV29-1 and TRBJ2-5, reads SAVISQKPSRDICQRGTSLTIQCQVDSQVTMMFWYRQQPGQSLTLIATANQGSEATYESGFVIDKFPISRPNLTFSTLTVSNMSPEDSSIYLCSVADDRVRETQYFGPGTRLLVL.

The table lists this clonotype with many counts. V and J are TRBV4-1 and TRBJ2-3; D remains ambiguous. Germline V gene lookup returns CDR1 MGHRA and CDR2 YSYEKL. V was shortened by 4 bases and J by 4 bases, with 21 bases between the two germline ends. This CDR3 has 17 amino acids. The CDR3 DNA reads TGCGCCAGCAGCCGCCGCCCCGGGCCGACATCGCCAGATACGCAGTATTTT. This sequence encodes CASSRRPGPTSPDTQYF.

This clonotype was detected ten times or more. The chain combines TRBV14 with TRBJ2-3, with TRBD2 identical over 11 bases. Trimming removed 3 bases from V and 1 base from J; junction bases left unmatched: 6. CDR1 SGHDN and CDR2 FVKESK come from the germline V gene. The CDR3 has 17 amino acids. DNA of the CDR3: TGTGCCAGCAGCCATGTTACTAGCGGGGGCCGCACAGATACGCAGTATTTT. This translates into CASSHVTSGGRTDTQYF.

The chain has TRBV28 and TRBJ1-4, with 10 bases aligning to TRBD1. V shed 6 bases, J shed 5 bases, and the junction held 9 bases outside the gene matches. This CDR3 comprises 16 residues. Germline V gene lookup returns CDR1 MDHEN and CDR2 SYDVKM. CDR3 in amino acids: CASSYYPGQGNEKLFF. In DNA, the CDR3 is TGTGCCAGCAGCTATTACCCGGGACAGGGGAATGAAAAACTGTTTTTT.

This clonotype was observed many times. This chain connects TRBV28 to TRBJ2-7, with 7 nucleotides matching TRBD1. This CDR3 region has 13 residues. Losses at the gene ends were 6 bases for V and 0 bases for J; bases not matched to a gene: 2. CDR1 and CDR2 from the germline V gene are MDHEN and SYDVKM. The CDR3 sequence: CASRRQGSYEQYF. CDR3 DNA sequence: TGTGCCAGCAGGCGACAGGGCTCCTACGAGCAGTACTTC.

In regard to this clonotype: A much larger clone differs from this one at a single base, so this may be a read error. CDR3: CASSALPAGGDTF. CDR3 nucleotides: TGTGCCAGCAGTGCCTTGCCGGCGGGCGGCGACACCTTC. The chain uses TRBV2 and TRBJ1-2; D is undetermined. The CDR3 spans 13 residues. The V and J ends lost 4 bases and 12 bases respectively, with 18 bases between them. CDR1 is SNHLY, CDR2 FYNNEI, per germline.

Remarks on this clonotype: This clone may be a read error of a much larger clone one base away. The CDR3 protein is CASSLSGEENQYF. The CDR3 coding sequence is TGCGCCAGCAGCTTATCGGGGGAGGAGAACCAGTACTTC. V usage is TRBV5-1 and J usage is TRBJ2-5; possible D gene TRBD2, 6 bases. Germline V gives CDR1 SGHRS, CDR2 YFSETQ. This CDR3 is built from 13 residues.

At least ten counts were recorded for this clonotype. The chain joins TRBV12-3 or TRBV12-4 to TRBJ1-4; 9 nucleotides align to TRBD1. The CDR3 length is 14 residues. J gave up 4 bases and V 5 bases, and 2 bases lay outside the gene matches. The CDR3 sequence: CASSEDRGNEKLFF. CDR3 bases: TGTGCCAGCAGTGAGGACAGGGGTAATGAAAAACTGTTTTTT.

This clonotype was found many times. The rearrangement joins TRBV7-2 to TRBJ1-2, with a tentative D call TRBD1 (5 bases). The CDR3 runs to 15 residues. V lost 5 bases and J 4 bases, leaving 17 bases between the germline ends. Germline-derived CDR1 and CDR2 are SGHTA and FQGNSA. CDR3 region: CASSLSRGESYGYTF. DNA for the CDR3: TGTGCCAGCAGCCTAAGTCGGGGGGAGAGCTATGGCTACACCTTC.

The genes are TRBV7-9 and TRBJ2-1; 7 bases map to TRBD1. The V gene end was trimmed by 0 bases and the J gene end by 4 bases; junction bases not matched to a gene: 3. In germline, CDR1 is SEHNR, CDR2 FQNEAQ (reference sequence). This CDR3 comprises 15 residues. Here the CDR3 reads CASSLATGVYNEQFF. The CDR3 bases are TGTGCCAGCAGCTTAGCTACAGGGGTTTACAATGAGCAGTTCTTC. Looking up the rest from reference TRBV7-9 and TRBJ2-1 gives the full variable domain: DTGVSQNPRHKITKRGQNVTFRCDPISEHNRLYWYRQTLGQGPEFLTYFQNEAQLEKSRLLSDRFSAERPKGSFSTLEIQRTEQGDSAMYLCASSLATGVYNEQFFGPGTRLTVL.

The sample holds many counts of this clonotype. The genes are TRBV29-1 and TRBJ2-3; D is tentatively TRBD1 or TRBD2 (5 bases each). Germline lookup yields CDR1 SQVTM and CDR2 ANQGSEA. Trimming cost V 4 bases and J 4 bases, with 15 bases left between them. This CDR3 is built from 14 residues. DNA for the CDR3: TGCAGCGTTGTGGACTTGGGGGTCGCAGATACGCAGTATTTT. This gives the protein CSVVDLGVADTQYF.

This clonotype was seen ten or more times. The chain is built from TRBV2 and TRBJ1-6, with 10 bases matching TRBD1. The CDR3 has 15 residues. V lost 5 bases and J lost 5; bases outside the gene matches: 3. Per the germline V gene, CDR1 is SNHLY and CDR2 is FYNNEI. This CDR3 reads CASSRQGADNSPLHF. The CDR3 DNA reads as TGTGCCAGCAGTCGACAGGGGGCCGATAATTCACCCCTCCACTTT.

This clonotype was seen at least ten times. The chain is built from TRBV29-1 and TRBJ1-1, with TRBD1 matching over 11 bases. J gave up 4 bases and V 4 bases, and 5 bases lay outside the gene matches. The germline gives CDR1 SQVTM, CDR2 ANQGSEA. The CDR3 length is 14 residues. The DNA for the CDR3 is TGCAGCGTTGTAGGGGACAGGGGGAGCACTGAAGCTTTCTTT. Translating gives CSVVGDRGSTEAFF.

This clonotype has a handful of counts. The chain combines TRBV24-1 with TRBJ2-1, with D perhaps assigned TRBD1 or TRBD2 (7 bases each). The CDR3 has 15 residues. CDR1 and CDR2 from the germline V gene are KGHDR and SFDVKD. V was trimmed by 7 bases and J by 9 bases, leaving 21 bases between them. The CDR3 here is CATSPGGGGRIEQFF. The DNA for the CDR3 is TGTGCCACCAGCCCAGGGGGGGGGGGCCGTATTGAGCAGTTCTTC.

This clonotype came up many times. The limits of the CDR3 on the DNA are not certain, so only TCRdb's listed CDR3 is given. The chain carries TRBV20-1 and TRBJ2-7; TRBD1 reflects the table's D call only, with no check against the DNA. The germline CDR1 and CDR2 sequences are DFQATT and SNEGSKA (reference sequence). The CDR3 is 15 residues long, counting both termini. The CDR3 loop reads CSAKDFRGESYEQYV.

The chain links TRBV6-5 to TRBJ1-1, with D possibly being TRBD1 (6 bases). Germline values: CDR1 MNHEY, CDR2 SVGAGI. The CDR3 contains 14 residues. V lost 5 bases and J lost 5, with 15 bases in between. The CDR3 reads CASSASGEWTEAFF. For the CDR3, the DNA is TGTGCCAGCAGTGCCTCAGGGGAGTGGACTGAAGCTTTCTTT.

In its sample, this clonotype was seen many times. The chain combines TRBV28 with TRBJ1-5; 9 bases match TRBD1. CDR3 length equals 15 residues. V shed 5 bases, J shed 7 bases, and the junction held 9 bases outside the gene matches. Looked up from germline, CDR1 is MDHEN and CDR2 is SYDVKM. CDR3 protein: CASSPGTGKGQPQHF. DNA of the CDR3: TGTGCCAGCAGTCCAGGGACAGGGAAGGGACAGCCCCAGCATTTT.

This clonotype has ten or more counts. This rearrangement joins TRBV10-3 to TRBJ1-2; D uncertain. Germline lookup yields CDR1 ENHRY and CDR2 SYGVKD. V lost 2 bases and J 8 bases, leaving 12 bases between the germline ends. The CDR3 has 13 amino acids. CDR3 in amino acids: CAISETRVGGYTF. The CDR3 nucleotides are TGTGCCATCAGTGAGACAAGGGTCGGCGGCTACACCTTC.

The chain recombines TRBV24-1 with TRBJ2-5; D gene ambiguous. CDR3 length equals 15 residues. Germline CDR1 and CDR2: KGHDR and SFDVKD. The V end lost 2 bases, the J end lost 2 bases, and 11 bases lay between the germline ends. CDR3 loop: CATSDSRRVQETQYF. CDR3 nucleotides: TGTGCCACCAGTGATTCCCGCCGGGTACAAGAGACCCAGTACTTC.

This clonotype has a count of ten or more. This rearrangement joins TRBV11-1 to TRBJ1-6; D unresolved. CDR1 SGHAT and CDR2 FQDESV come from the germline V gene (reference sequence). The CDR3 length is 18 residues. V lost 5 bases and J 0 bases, leaving 17 bases between the germline ends. The CDR3 sequence: CASSPMATASSYNSPLHF. Written as DNA, the CDR3 is TGTGCCAGCAGCCCGATGGCGACGGCGAGCTCCTATAATTCACCCCTCCACTTT.

This clonotype was counted ten times or more. This rearrangement joins TRBV7-3 to TRBJ2-3; 10 bases are a match to TRBD2. The germline CDR1 and CDR2 sequences are SGHTA and FQGTGA. There are 16 residues in the CDR3. The V segment lost 2 bases and the J segment 2 bases; nucleotides outside the gene matches: 4. The CDR3, as DNA: TGTGCCAGCAGCTTATACAGCGGGGGGGACACAGATACGCAGTATTTT. Encoded protein: CASSLYSGGDTDTQYF.

This clonotype was picked up many times. The chain links TRBV20-1 to TRBJ2-1, with a possible D match to TRBD2 (7 bases). V gave up 6 bases and J gave up 5 bases, with 14 bases separating them. Germline assignment: CDR1 DFQATT and CDR2 SNEGSKA (reference sequence). The CDR3 covers 13 residues. CDR3 sequence: CSALGGGNNEQFF. The DNA for the CDR3 is TGCAGTGCATTAGGGGGAGGGAACAATGAGCAGTTCTTC.

There are a few counts of this clonotype. Here the CDR3 DNA reads TGTGCCAGCAAAGGGGGGACAGACTCCTACAATGAGCAGTTCTTC. Translation gives CASKGGTDSYNEQFF. The chain joins TRBV25-1 to TRBJ2-1; TRBD1 is a possible D gene (7 bases). CDR1 is MGHDK and CDR2 is SYGVNS in the germline V gene. Trimming cost V 7 bases and J 0 bases, with 13 bases left between them. The CDR3 contains 15 residues.

The sample holds many counts of this clonotype. The chain recombines TRBV20-1 with TRBJ2-7, with D possibly matching TRBD1 (5 bases). The germline V gene encodes CDR1 DFQATT and CDR2 SNEGSKA (reference sequence). The CDR3 totals 14 residues. V lost 4 bases, J lost 3 bases, and 16 bases lay in between. The CDR3 loop is CSANPPGIDYEQYF. The CDR3 nucleotides are TGCAGTGCTAACCCCCCAGGGATCGACTACGAGCAGTACTTC.

The table lists this clonotype with many counts. The chain uses TRBV20-1 and TRBJ1-2; D gene ambiguous. Germline loops: CDR1 DFQATT, CDR2 SNEGSKA (reference sequence). This CDR3 has 12 amino acids. V was cut by 5 bases and J by 2 bases, with 9 bases left in between. The DNA for the CDR3 is TGCAGTGCTCTCAACAACAACTATGGCTACACCTTC. Translated, it gives CSALNNNYGYTF.

Points on this clonotype: It may be a read error: a sequence one base away is much more abundant. The chain carries TRBV12-3 or TRBV12-4 and TRBJ2-2, with unresolved D. Trimming stripped 7 bases from V and 9 bases from J, with 12 bases between. The CDR3 consists of 12 residues. The CDR3 spells CASTWSARELFF. Written as DNA, the CDR3 is TGTGCCAGCACTTGGAGCGCCCGGGAGCTGTTTTTT.